This T cell receptor (beta chain) was captured by sequencing in a study of shared clonotypes between healthy human individuals. Study details: Per donor, CD8 memory used one plate, CD8 naive used two, CD4 memory used three and CD4 naive used three.

Repertoires were generated with immunoSEQ multiplex PCR, while TCRdb's copy carries only in-frame clones and drops some. The data show roughly 720,000 clones, 90% seen once. V shed 5 bases and J shed 6 bases, with 12 bases lying between them. This CDR3 has 13 amino acids. Germline CDR1 reads MNHNS; CDR2 reads SASEGT. This clone was observed once. Sequenced input: memory CD8+ T cells from PBMCs. Subset meaning: CD45RO+ cells pooled with CCR7-negative TemRA cells. The chain uses TRBV6-1 and TRBJ2-3; no definite D call. The receptor was derived from a man younger than 35 in good health. Some clones in this sample may be carry-over from other donors' samples. CDR3 nucleotide sequence: TGTGCCAGCAGTACTACCCTCCCCGATACGCAGTATTTT. This encodes CASSTTLPDTQYF.